Each of the 3 T cell receptor beta chains below was sequenced from the same sample in a study of patients and donors after allogeneic stem cell transplantation. TCRdb reanalysed the RT-PCR reads using MiXCR and keeps one entry per CDR3 protein. The sample has roughly 230,000 distinct CDR3 sequences; around an eighth are singletons. Sequencing was performed on blood, either unsorted or a sorted T cell fraction (not recorded which). The receptors originated from a human donor who was either an allogeneic HSCT recipient or a stem cell or donor lymphocyte infusion donor (not recorded which). It is not recorded whose cells these are; they may come from a transplant donor.

This clonotype has only a few counts. V is TRBV28 and J is TRBJ1-2, with D unclear. The V end lost 3 bases, the J end lost 2 bases, and 10 bases lay between the germline ends. The germline V gene has CDR1 MDHEN and CDR2 SYDVKM. The CDR3 runs 14 residues. The CDR3 DNA reads TGTGCCAGCAGTTTGTCCCAGATCAACTATGGCTACACCTTC. Its protein is CASSLSQINYGYTF.

V usage is TRBV7-2 and J usage is TRBJ2-2; a possible D gene is TRBD2 (6 bases). Trimming left V 5 bases short and J 4 bases short, with 20 bases between. There are 17 residues in the CDR3. CDR1 SGHTA and CDR2 FQGNSA come from the germline V gene. The CDR3 spells CASSADWVAARTGELFF. The CDR3 bases are TGTGCCAGCAGCGCCGATTGGGTAGCGGCCCGCACCGGGGAGCTGTTTTTT.

For this clonotype: Its ends do not fully match the called genes, so a read error is possible. This chain joins TRBV29-1 and TRBJ1-2; no clear D gene. This CDR3 comprises 11 residues. Per germline, CDR1 SQVTM and CDR2 ANQGSEA. The CDR3 DNA sequence: TGCAACGTTGCAGTTAACTATGGCTACACCTTC. Residues: CNVAVNYGYTF.